This T cell receptor beta chain comes out of a study of regulatory T cells in long-lasting Graves disease. Study-wide results and limits: Patients with persistent disease shared 2,741 public clonotypes, outpacing the 966 shared by new patients.

This clonotype was counted at least ten times. Its specificity is unknown. Time point of the sample: persistent/refractory GD, antithyroid drugs over 5 years with positive TRAb. RNA from PBMCs was the source of the TCR library. Graves' disease diagnoses used American Thyroid Association guidelines. An endocrinology unit in Xi'an, China, supplied the patients. V was trimmed by 3 bases and J by 0 bases, leaving 6 bases between them. The CDR3 totals 14 residues. CDR1 is MDHEN, CDR2 SYDVKM, per germline. Researchers made TCR beta libraries by using iRepertoire HTBI primers and running Arm-PCR on CDR3 regions. MiXCR, run by TCRdb on the multiplex PCR reads, gives a single entry per CDR3 protein. The sample lists about 430,000 distinct CDR3 sequences, 20% to 25% seen once, with around an eighth in the top ten.

This receptor was taken from a female donor with Graves disease. V is TRBV28 and J is TRBJ1-5; D is ambiguous. The sequences come from peripheral blood mononuclear cells (PBMCs), collected when the disease was refractory, from a patient treated with antithyroid drugs. Written as DNA, the CDR3 is TGTGCCAGCAGTTTCGTGAATAGCAATCAGCCCCAGCATTTT. It yields the protein CASSFVNSNQPQHF.